This TCR beta chain is drawn from a study of cytomegalovirus exposure and HLA in healthy donors. A multiplex PCR was run with 60 Vbeta primers and 13 Jbeta primers. Libraries were prepared by immunoSEQ multiplex PCR; TCRdb keeps only in-frame clonotypes and omits some of them. The sample yields over 70,000 clones, 80% seen once. Healthy bone marrow donors supplied every sample. General observations from the study: Among the most significant clusters, several appeared linked to common viral pathogens in a later analysis. According to a later analysis, most TCR beta chains associated with CMV appeared HLA-restricted.

Germline-derived CDR1 and CDR2 are SSHAT and FNYEAQ (reference sequence). The CDR3 contains 16 residues. Points on this clone: Its specificity is not known.

This rearrangement joins TRBV7-7 to TRBJ2-5; D is perhaps TRBD1 (7 bases). This TCR was sampled from a woman aged 45-65 years in good health and CMV-seropositive. Sequencing input: PBMCs. The CDR3 nucleotides read TGTGCTAGCGCCATAGGTGGGGCAGGGGGGAGAGAGACCCAGTACTTC. It encodes CASAIGGAGGRETQYF.